This is a list of T cell receptor beta chains from one sample in a study of cytomegalovirus exposure and HLA in healthy donors. This table comes from immunoSEQ multiplex PCR, and its TCRdb copy is limited to in-frame clones, with some not included. The sample has about 110,000 clones; about 75% are singletons. The sequenced sample consisted of PBMCs. Receptors were obtained from a middle-aged man in good health and CMV-seronegative. The CDR3 runs from the conserved cysteine through the conserved F or W. A D gene is named only where the DNA matches it firmly. Expanded clones are given a class, and other clones once, few, many or no size at all.

TRBJ1-2	TRBV7-8	.	.	CASRPGGENNYGYTF	TGTGCCAGCAGGCCCGGTGGTGAGAATAACTATGGCTACACCTTC
TRBJ2-3	TRBV19	TRBD2	.	CASRAGRRDTQYF	TGTGCCAGCAGAGCGGGGAGGCGAGATACGCAGTATTTT
TRBJ2-1	TRBV11-1	TRBD2	.	CASSTRTSSYNEQFF	TGTGCCAGCAGCACCCGGACTAGCTCCTACAATGAGCAGTTCTTC
TRBJ2-3	TRBV6-6	TRBD2	.	CASSSPGTSGTDTQYF	TGTGCCAGCAGTAGCCCCGGGACTAGCGGCACAGATACGCAGTATTTT
TRBJ2-7	TRBV2	TRBD1	.	CASSPLQGINEQYF	TGTGCCAGCAGCCCCCTACAGGGGATTAACGAGCAGTACTTC
TRBJ1-2	TRBV7-9	.	.	CSSSSRGQNYGYTF	TGTTCCAGCAGCTCCCGAGGACAGAACTATGGCTACACCTTC
TRBJ2-1	TRBV7-9	TRBD1	.	CASLRVAGGNNEQFF	TGTGCCAGCCTTAGGGTGGCAGGGGGAAACAATGAGCAGTTCTTC
TRBJ2-2	TRBV7-8	.	.	CASSWQGPNTGELFF	TGTGCCAGCAGCTGGCAGGGGCCGAACACCGGGGAGCTGTTTTTT
TRBJ2-5	TRBV4-1	TRBD1	.	CASSQDKGRGKQETQYF	TGCGCCAGCAGCCAAGATAAGGGCAGGGGGAAGCAAGAGACCCAGTACTTC
TRBJ2-5	TRBV2	TRBD1	once	CASMPSIRGWQETQYF	TGTGCCAGCATGCCTTCAATCAGGGGGTGGCAGGAGACCCAGTACTTC
TRBJ2-3	TRBV29-1	.	.	CSVGGYTPDTQYF	TGCAGCGTTGGCGGTTATACCCCAGATACGCAGTATTTT
TRBJ2-1	TRBV6-1	.	few	CASSEWGEADEQFF	TGTGCCAGCAGTGAATGGGGGGAGGCCGATGAGCAGTTCTTC
TRBJ2-1	TRBV5-1	TRBD2	.	CASSYPRSGGDNEQFF	TGCGCCAGCAGCTACCCCCGAAGCGGGGGGGACAATGAGCAGTTCTTC
TRBJ1-1	TRBV7-8	TRBD1	once	CASSRTGFTEAFF	TGTGCCAGCAGCAGGACAGGGTTCACTGAAGCTTTCTTT
TRBJ2-7	TRBV9	TRBD1	.	CASSVETGGPYEQYF	TGTGCCAGCAGCGTAGAGACAGGGGGTCCCTACGAGCAGTACTTC
TRBJ1-2	TRBV27	.	.	CASSDMNYGYTF	TGTGCCAGCAGCGACATGAACTATGGCTACACCTTC
TRBJ2-1	TRBV7-9	.	.	CASTSEGTYNEQFF	TGTGCCAGCACTTCCGAGGGAACCTACAATGAGCAGTTCTTC
TRBJ1-2	TRBV7-9	TRBD1	.	CSSSWDRGGYTF	TGTTCCAGCAGCTGGGACAGGGGTGGCTACACCTTC
TRBJ2-1	TRBV6-5	.	once	CASRSYNEQFF	TGTGCTAGCCGGTCCTACAATGAGCAGTTCTTC
TRBJ1-1	TRBV5-1	.	many	CASSLAPGPNTEAFF	TGCGCCAGCAGCTTGGCCCCAGGGCCAAACACTGAAGCTTTCTTT
TRBJ2-3	TRBV18	.	.	CASSPPGADTQYF	TGTGCCAGCTCACCACCTGGAGCAGATACGCAGTATTTT
TRBJ1-1	TRBV19	.	.	CASSIMGGTEAFF	TGTGCCAGTAGTATAATGGGGGGCACTGAAGCTTTCTTT
TRBJ2-3	TRBV7-8	.	once	CASSWGVRGGGGDTQYF	TGTGCCAGCAGCTGGGGCGTTAGGGGGGGTGGAGGAGATACGCAGTATTTT